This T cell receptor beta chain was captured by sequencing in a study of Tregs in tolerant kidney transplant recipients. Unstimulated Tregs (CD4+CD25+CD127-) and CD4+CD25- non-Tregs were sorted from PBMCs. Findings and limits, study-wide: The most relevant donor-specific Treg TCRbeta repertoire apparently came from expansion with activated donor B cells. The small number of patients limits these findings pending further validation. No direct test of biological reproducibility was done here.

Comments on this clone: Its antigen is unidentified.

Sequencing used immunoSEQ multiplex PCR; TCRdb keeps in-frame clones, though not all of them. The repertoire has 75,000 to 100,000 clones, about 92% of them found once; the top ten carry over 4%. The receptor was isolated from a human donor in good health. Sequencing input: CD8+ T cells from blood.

Written as DNA, the CDR3 is TGTGCCAGTAGTATGGTTGGGGCAGACAATCAGCCCCAGCATTTT. It encodes CASSMVGADNQPQHF. The V and J genes are TRBV19 and TRBJ1-5; a possible D gene is TRBD1 (5 bases). CDR3 length equals 15 residues. The germline V and J ends were trimmed by 3 bases and 3 bases, with 12 bases remaining between them. Germline assignment: CDR1 LNHDA and CDR2 SQIVND (reference sequence).